Shown below are 25 T cell receptor beta chains from a single sample sequenced in a study of T cells after somatic rescue of genetic block. TCRdb's table, derived via immunoSEQ multiplex PCR, lists solely in-frame clones and lacks some. The table records tens of thousands of clones, approximately 90% of them present only once. The sample consisted of peripheral blood mononuclear cells (PBMCs). These TCRs come from a man aged 35 to 55.

A single count supports this clone. The junction departs from the called germline gene at one end, perhaps through a read error. The chain employs TRBV29-1 and TRBJ2-1, with TRBD2 identical over 10 bases. The CDR3 contains 15 residues. Per germline, CDR1 SQVTM and CDR2 ANQGSEA. The CDR3: CSVENGLAAYSEQFF. The CDR3 nucleotides are TGCAGCGTTGAAAACGGACTAGCGGCTTACAGTGAGCAGTTCTTC.

V gene TRBV6-5 combines with J gene TRBJ2-3, with a tentative D call TRBD2 (6 bases). This CDR3 has 15 residues. The germline gives CDR1 MNHEY, CDR2 SVGAGI. V shed 5 bases and J shed 2 bases, with 14 bases lying between them. The CDR3 spells CASSRGTGTTDTQYF. The CDR3 DNA reads TGTGCCAGCAGTCGAGGGACTGGGACCACAGATACGCAGTATTTT.

This clone appeared a single time. The V and J genes are TRBV18 and TRBJ2-7; D is tentatively TRBD1 or TRBD2 (5 bases each). Germline loops: CDR1 KGHSH, CDR2 LQKENI. V was clipped by 0 bases and J by 4 bases, with 10 bases between them. CDR3 size: 14 residues. The DNA of the CDR3 is TGTGCCAGCTCACCACCGGGCAGGGAGTACGAGCAGTACTTC. As protein: CASSPPGREYEQYF.

This chain uses TRBV27 with TRBJ2-6; tentatively, D is TRBD1 (6 bases). The germline gives CDR1 MNHEY, CDR2 SMNVEV (reference sequence). V was cut by 1 base and J by 4 bases, with 14 bases left in between. This CDR3 has 17 amino acids. CDR3 bases: TGTGCCAGCAGTTTATGGCGGCAAAGGGGGGGGGCCAACGTCCTGACTTTC. Encoded protein: CASSLWRQRGGANVLTF.

J is TRBJ2-1 and V is TRBV5-6; 13 bases are shared with TRBD2. V shed 4 bases, J shed 9 bases, and the junction held 7 bases outside the gene matches. There are 15 residues in the CDR3. The germline gives CDR1 SGHDT, CDR2 YYEEEE. The CDR3 is CASSLGLAGRVEQFF. CDR3 sequence (DNA): TGTGCCAGCAGCCTGGGACTAGCGGGGAGGGTTGAGCAGTTCTTC.

The chain recombines TRBV5-4 with TRBJ2-7; D gene ambiguous. CDR1 and CDR2 (germline): SGHNT, YYREEE (reference sequence). V lost 3 bases and J lost 1, with 8 bases in between. This CDR3 is 13 amino acids long. The CDR3 nucleotides are TGTGCCAGCAGCTCTAAAGAATCCTACGAGCAGTACTTC. It translates to CASSSKESYEQYF.

The V call is TRBV19, the J call TRBJ2-1, with TRBD2 matching 7 bases. The CDR3 runs to 16 residues. Germline CDR1 LNHDA, CDR2 SQIVND (reference sequence). The V gene end was trimmed by 5 bases and the J gene end by 5 bases; junction bases not matched to a gene: 12. The CDR3, as DNA: TGTGCCAGTAGTGCCACTCGGGCTAGCGGACACAATGAGCAGTTCTTC. Its translation is CASSATRASGHNEQFF.

This chain connects TRBV6-5 to TRBJ2-1; 7 nucleotides line up with TRBD2. CDR1 is MNHEY and CDR2 is SVGAGI in the germline V gene. The CDR3 extends over 16 amino acids. With 0 bases clipped from V and 8 bases from J, the junction kept 10 bases outside the gene matches. The CDR3 DNA follows: TGTGCCAGCAGTTACTCGACCAGGGTGCGGGAGCATGAGCAGTTCTTC. It specifies CASSYSTRVREHEQFF.

V and J are TRBV11-2 and TRBJ1-6; D gene ambiguous. CDR1 is SGHAT, CDR2 FQNNGV, per germline. The CDR3 is 15 amino acids. V was shortened by 5 bases and J by 9 bases, with 17 bases between the two germline ends. The CDR3 loop is CASSVSSGHSSPLHF. For the CDR3, the DNA is TGTGCCAGCAGCGTCTCGTCCGGTCACAGTTCACCCCTCCACTTT.

The chain couples TRBV4-2 to TRBJ2-3, with D hard to call. CDR3 length: 14 residues. Germline V CDR1 and CDR2: LGHNA, YNFKEQ. V gave up 0 bases and J gave up 4 bases, with 8 bases separating them. CDR3 amino acids: CASSQDREADTQYF. CDR3 DNA sequence: TGTGCCAGCAGCCAAGACCGCGAGGCAGATACGCAGTATTTT.

With respect to this clone: The sample has other DNA sequences that encode this CDR3 too. The rearrangement joins TRBV28 to TRBJ2-7; no clear D gene. The germline V gene has CDR1 MDHEN and CDR2 SYDVKM. The length of the CDR3 is 11 residues. Trimming took off 2 bases at V and 4 bases at J, with 3 bases between the two ends. The CDR3 protein is CASSLRYEQYF. The CDR3 nucleotides are TGTGCCAGCAGTTTACGTTACGAGCAGTACTTC.

Only one count was recorded for this clone. This sequence joins TRBV7-9 and TRBJ2-7; unclear D gene. Trimming shortened V by 5 bases and J by 3 bases, and 14 bases separated the two germline ends. This CDR3 contains 14 residues. Germline assignment: CDR1 SEHNR and CDR2 FQNEAQ (reference sequence). The CDR3, as DNA: TGTGCCAGCAGCCCACTGGCTAGGGTCTACGAGCAGTACTTC. It codes for CASSPLARVYEQYF. Filled out from reference TRBV7-9 and TRBJ2-7, the complete variable domain reads DTGVSQNPRHKITKRGQNVTFRCDPISEHNRLYWYRQTLGQGPEFLTYFQNEAQLEKSRLLSDRFSAERPKGSFSTLEIQRTEQGDSAMYLCASSPLARVYEQYFGPGTRLTVT.

The chain joins TRBV19 to TRBJ2-6; 7 bases fit TRBD1. The V and J ends lost 7 bases and 2 bases, in that order; junction bases with no gene match: 5. From germline, CDR1 is LNHDA and CDR2 SQIVND (reference sequence). CDR3 length: 15 amino acids. The CDR3: CASTGDRAGANVLTF. CDR3 DNA: TGTGCCAGTACAGGAGACAGGGCTGGGGCCAACGTCCTGACTTTC.

The count of this clone is one. The J gene is TRBJ2-5, the V gene TRBV28, with D hard to call. The CDR3 has 14 amino acids. The ends were cut back, 2 bases at V and 1 base at J, with 8 bases in the middle. Germline V gene data show CDR1 as MDHEN and CDR2 as SYDVKM. CDR3 protein: CASSLDTTQETQYF. The DNA of the CDR3 is TGTGCCAGCAGTTTAGATACTACCCAAGAGACCCAGTACTTC.

The genes are TRBV10-1 and TRBJ2-1; a possible D gene is TRBD2 (6 bases). The V and J ends lost 8 bases and 0 bases respectively, with 11 bases between them. Germline loops: CDR1 WNHNN, CDR2 SYGVQD (reference sequence). The CDR3 spans 14 residues. The CDR3 DNA follows: TGCGCCAGCGCTCGGGGGAGCTCCTACAATGAGCAGTTCTTC. Translating gives CASARGSSYNEQFF.

V gene TRBV6-5 combines with J gene TRBJ2-1, with 13 bases identical to TRBD2. V lost 4 bases to trimming and J lost 0 bases; unmatched junction nucleotides: 0. CDR3 length equals 16 residues. CDR1 is MNHEY, CDR2 SVGAGI, per germline. CDR3 sequence reads: CASSWTSGSSYNEQFF. For the CDR3, the DNA is TGTGCCAGCAGTTGGACTAGCGGGAGCTCCTACAATGAGCAGTTCTTC.

The V and J genes are TRBV9 and TRBJ2-7; 14 bases line up with TRBD2. Germline CDR1 and CDR2: SGDLS and YYNGEE. CDR3 size: 16 residues. After removal of 4 bases from V and 5 bases from J, the junction contained 8 bases not matched to a gene. CDR3 nucleotide sequence: TGTGCCAGCAGCATTAGGGGACTAGCGGGGGCAAACGAGCAGTACTTC. Residues: CASSIRGLAGANEQYF.

The chain is built from TRBV10-2 and TRBJ2-1; 11 bases are a match to TRBD2. The CDR3 is made up of 12 amino acids. Germline V lookup: CDR1 WSHSY, CDR2 SAAADI. CDR3 DNA sequence: TGCGCGCTAGGGACTAGCGGAAATGAGCAGTTCTTC. Its protein is CALGTSGNEQFF.

This chain connects TRBV4-1 to TRBJ1-4; TRBD1 is a possible D gene (6 bases). The CDR3 is made up of 16 amino acids. CDR1 is MGHRA, CDR2 YSYEKL, per germline. V lost 1 base to trimming and J lost 5 bases, with 14 bases between them. CDR3 sequence reads: CASSQVGDRSNEKLFF. CDR3 DNA sequence: TGCGCCAGCAGCCAAGTGGGAGACAGGTCAAATGAAAAACTGTTTTTT.

The chain recombines TRBV5-4 with TRBJ2-3; D gene unclear. The CDR3 sequence is 14 residues long. V shed 0 bases and J shed 0 bases, with 5 bases lying between them. CDR1 is SGHNT, CDR2 YYREEE, per germline (reference sequence). The CDR3 sequence is CASSLAASTDTQYF. The CDR3 DNA reads as TGTGCCAGCAGCTTGGCCGCAAGCACAGATACGCAGTATTTT.

The rearrangement links TRBV7-9 to TRBJ2-4, with a tentative D call TRBD1 (5 bases). The V and J ends lost 1 base and 0 bases respectively, with 10 bases between them. The CDR3 covers 16 residues. Germline V gene data show CDR1 as SEHNR and CDR2 as FQNEAQ (reference sequence). The CDR3 sequence: CASSLEGPVAKNIQYF. The CDR3 bases are TGTGCCAGCAGCTTAGAGGGGCCCGTAGCCAAAAACATTCAGTACTTC.

The chain has TRBV9 and TRBJ2-1; 8 bases are shared with TRBD2. Germline-derived CDR1 and CDR2 are SGDLS and YYNGEE. V trimming: 0 bases; J trimming: 0 bases; junction bases outside the gene matches: 2. This CDR3 has 16 residues. CDR3: CASSVAGGSSYNEQFF. The CDR3 nucleotides read TGTGCCAGCAGCGTAGCGGGGGGGAGCTCCTACAATGAGCAGTTCTTC.

V and J are TRBV7-9 and TRBJ1-1; D not certain. This CDR3 has 13 residues. The germline V gene has CDR1 SEHNR and CDR2 FQNEAQ (reference sequence). V was clipped by 2 bases and J by 1 base, with 5 bases between them. This chain's CDR3 is CASSLNGNTEAFF. The CDR3 nucleotides read TGTGCCAGCAGCTTAAACGGGAACACTGAAGCTTTCTTT.

The chain is built from TRBV5-1 and TRBJ2-3, with no clear D. CDR1 SGHRS and CDR2 YFSETQ come from the germline V gene. The CDR3 runs to 12 residues. V was cut by 0 bases and J by 4 bases, with 3 bases left in between. The CDR3 region is CASSLDPDTQYF. The DNA of the CDR3 is TGCGCCAGCAGCTTGGATCCAGATACGCAGTATTTT. The full variable domain, with the rest looked up from reference TRBV5-1 and TRBJ2-3, is KAGVTQTPRYLIKTRGQQVTLSCSPISGHRSVSWYQQTPGQGLQFLFEYFSETQRNKGNFPGRFSGRQFSNSRSEMNVSTLELGDSALYLCASSLDPDTQYFGPGTRLTVL.

The V call is TRBV25-1, the J call TRBJ2-1, with D possibly being TRBD2 (6 bases). V lost 6 bases, J lost 6 bases, and 12 bases lay in between. This CDR3 has 13 amino acids. Germline V CDR1 and CDR2: MGHDK, SYGVNS. The CDR3 region has the DNA TGTGCCAGCAGACGGCAGGGAGGCAATGAGCAGTTCTTC. It translates to CASRRQGGNEQFF.